What follows are 12 T cell receptor beta chains derived from one specimen sequenced in a study of T cells in Graves' hyperthyroidism and ophthalmopathy. There were TCR beta CDR3 regions amplified from RNA transcripts. The HTBI set primed first-round TCR CDR3 RT-PCR. Via MiXCR, TCRdb re-called the multiplex PCR reads, giving one row per CDR3 protein. The sample gives 490,000 or so distinct CDR3 sequences, around a fifth of which show up once; roughly 49% is in the top ten. The sequenced sample consisted of blood. The source is a woman between 70 and 85 years old with Graves' ophthalmopathy.

This clonotype was seen a handful of times. The chain is built from TRBV14 and TRBJ1-5; D gene ambiguous. The CDR3 is 13 residues long. The V end lost 1 base, the J end lost 7 bases, and 8 bases lay between the germline ends. The germline CDR1 and CDR2 sequences are SGHDN and FVKESK. The CDR3 DNA reads TGTGCCAGCAGCCAAGGGAACGTGCAGCCCCAGCATTTT. Translated, it gives CASSQGNVQPQHF.

The chain couples TRBV7-2 to TRBJ1-3; no clear D. Germline V lookup: CDR1 SGHTA, CDR2 FQGNSA. V shed 3 bases and J shed 0 bases, with 9 bases lying between them. The CDR3 length is 15 residues. In DNA, the CDR3 is TGTGCCAGCAGCTTTGACGTTTACTCTGGAAACACCATATATTTT. This translates into CASSFDVYSGNTIYF.

Note on this clonotype: The conserved closing phenylalanine or tryptophan is absent in this CDR3, likely reflecting a read error. V gene TRBV7-8 combines with J gene TRBJ1-6, with a possible D match to TRBD1 (6 bases). The CDR3 is made up of 15 amino acids. In germline, CDR1 is SGHVS, CDR2 FQNEAQ. Between the trimmed V and J ends, which lost 2 bases and 7 bases, there was a span of 12 bases. The CDR3 bases are TGTGCCAGCAGCTTAAACAGGGCGGGAAATTCACCCCTCCACCTT. Encoded protein: CASSLNRAGNSPLHL.

The chain has TRBV29-1 and TRBJ2-6; D not resolved. Between the trimmed V and J ends, which lost 6 bases and 0 bases, there was a span of 12 bases. Germline V gives CDR1 SQVTM, CDR2 ANQGSEA. The CDR3 has 15 amino acids. CDR3 DNA: TGCAGCGTATCACAAGGTGTCTCTGGGGCCAACGTCCTGACTTTC. The encoded protein is CSVSQGVSGANVLTF.

There are a few counts of this clonotype. The DNA for the CDR3 is TGTGCCACCAGTGAGGGAAATACGCAGTATTTT. The encoded protein is CATSEGNTQYF. The genes are TRBV24-1 and TRBJ2-3; D is unresolved. The CDR3 runs to 11 residues. The germline CDR1 and CDR2 sequences are KGHDR and SFDVKD. The ends were cut back, 4 bases at V and 7 bases at J, with 5 bases in the middle.

This clonotype was counted ten times or more. The rearrangement links TRBV11-2 to TRBJ1-2; D not certain. In germline, CDR1 is SGHAT, CDR2 FQNNGV. V lost 0 bases and J lost 4, with 12 bases in between. This CDR3 region has 15 residues. For the CDR3, the DNA is TGTGCCAGCAGCTTAGATCTTGGTCACCTCTATGGCTACACCTTC. This gives the protein CASSLDLGHLYGYTF.

This clonotype appeared a few times. The chain uses TRBV7-9 and TRBJ2-6; the match to TRBD1 covers 7 bases. Germline CDR1 is SEHNR and CDR2 is FQNEAQ (reference sequence). This CDR3 has 16 amino acids. CDR3 DNA: TGTGTTTCAGCAGGGGGAAGTGGCTCTGGGGCCAACGTCCTGACTTTC. It specifies CVSAGGSGSGANVLTF. The variable domain in full, with the rest retrieved from reference TRBV7-9 and TRBJ2-6, is DTGVSQNPRHKITKRGQNVTFRCDPISEHNRLYWYRQTLGQGPEFLTYFQNEAQLEKSRLLSDRFSAERPKGSFSTLEIQRTEQGDSAMYLCVSAGGSGSGANVLTFGAGSRLTVL.

This clonotype was detected a few times. The chain has TRBV20-1 and TRBJ2-7, with 10 nucleotides matching TRBD1. The CDR3 is 14 amino acids. The V segment lost 0 bases and the J segment 7 bases; nucleotides outside the gene matches: 6. CDR1 and CDR2 from the germline V gene are DFQATT and SNEGSKA (reference sequence). The DNA of the CDR3 is TGCAGTGCTAGAGATTGGGACAGGGGAGCTGAGCAGTACTTC. Translated, it gives CSARDWDRGAEQYF.

In its sample, this clonotype was seen many times. The J gene is TRBJ2-7, the V gene TRBV7-2; D is possibly TRBD1 (5 bases). The CDR3 extends over 16 amino acids. CDR1 and CDR2 (germline): SGHTA, FQGNSA. With 1 base removed from V and 0 bases from J, the gap between germline ends came to 13 bases. CDR3 nucleotide sequence: TGTGCCAGCAGCTTAGAGTTGGGGCGGTTCTCCTACGAGCAGTACTTC. This gives the protein CASSLELGRFSYEQYF.

This clonotype was found many times. The chain combines TRBV27 with TRBJ2-1; TRBD2 matches at 11 bases. CDR3 length: 15 residues. From germline, CDR1 is MNHEY and CDR2 SMNVEV (reference sequence). J lost 7 bases, V lost 5 bases, and 7 bases had no gene match. This CDR3 is CASSRTSGSMNEQFF. The CDR3 coding sequence is TGTGCCAGCAGTCGCACTAGCGGGAGTATGAATGAGCAGTTCTTC.

As concerns this clonotype: The junction does not match germline at one end; this may be a read error. J is TRBJ2-3 and V is TRBV5-1; 11 nucleotides agree with TRBD2. From germline, CDR1 is SGHRS and CDR2 YFSETQ. The CDR3 length is 15 residues. The CDR3 region has the DNA TGTGCCAGCAGCTTGGCCGGACTAGCGGGAGATACGCAGTATTTT. It is translated as CASSLAGLAGDTQYF.

The chain carries TRBV6-1 and TRBJ2-5, with D maybe TRBD1 (6 bases). Trimming pared 5 bases from V and 1 base from J, leaving 14 bases between. This CDR3 comprises 15 residues. The germline V gene has CDR1 MNHNS and CDR2 SASEGT. This chain's CDR3 is CASSIIRTVQETQYF. CDR3 nucleotide sequence: TGTGCCAGCAGTATCATACGGACAGTCCAAGAGACCCAGTACTTC.